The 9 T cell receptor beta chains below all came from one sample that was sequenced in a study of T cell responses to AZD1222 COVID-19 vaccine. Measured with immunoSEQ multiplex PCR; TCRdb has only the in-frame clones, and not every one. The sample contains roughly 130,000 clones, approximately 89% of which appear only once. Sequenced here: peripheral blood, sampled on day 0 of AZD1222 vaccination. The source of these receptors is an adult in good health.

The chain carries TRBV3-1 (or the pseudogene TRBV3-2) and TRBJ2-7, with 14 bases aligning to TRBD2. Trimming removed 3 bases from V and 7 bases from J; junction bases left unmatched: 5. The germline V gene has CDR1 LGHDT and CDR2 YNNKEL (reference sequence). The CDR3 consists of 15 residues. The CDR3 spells CASSQMGLAGDEQYF. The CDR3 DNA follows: TGTGCCAGCAGCCAGATGGGACTAGCGGGAGATGAGCAGTACTTC.

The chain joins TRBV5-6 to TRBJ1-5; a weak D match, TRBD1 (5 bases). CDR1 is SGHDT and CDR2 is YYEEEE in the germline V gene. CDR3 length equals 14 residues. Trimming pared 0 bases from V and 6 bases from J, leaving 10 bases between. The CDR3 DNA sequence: TGTGCCAGCAGCTTGGCTCAGGGCTTTCAGCCCCAGCATTTT. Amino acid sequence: CASSLAQGFQPQHF. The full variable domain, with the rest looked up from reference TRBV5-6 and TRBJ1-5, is DAGVTQSPTHLIKTRGQQVTLRCSPKSGHDTVSWYQQALGQGPQFIFQYYEEEERQRGNFPDRFSGHQFPNYSSELNVNALLLGDSALYLCASSLAQGFQPQHFGDGTRLSIL.

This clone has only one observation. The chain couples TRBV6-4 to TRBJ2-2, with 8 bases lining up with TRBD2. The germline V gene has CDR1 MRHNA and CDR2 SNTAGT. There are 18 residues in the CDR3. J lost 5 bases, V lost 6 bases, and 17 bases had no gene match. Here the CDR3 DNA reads TGTGCCAGCAGCCGGACCGCCCTTCGAGCGGGAGAGACCGGGGAGCTGTTTTTT. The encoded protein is CASSRTALRAGETGELFF.

In nucleotides, the CDR3 is TGTGCCAGCAGCCGTGGACAGGGTGAGACCCAGTACTTC. Protein sequence: CASSRGQGETQYF. The rearrangement uses TRBV7-3 and TRBJ2-5; 8 bases map to TRBD1. The J segment lost 5 bases and the V segment lost 5 bases, leaving 4 bases of the junction unmatched. Germline CDR1 SGHTA, CDR2 FQGTGA. This CDR3 spans 13 amino acids.

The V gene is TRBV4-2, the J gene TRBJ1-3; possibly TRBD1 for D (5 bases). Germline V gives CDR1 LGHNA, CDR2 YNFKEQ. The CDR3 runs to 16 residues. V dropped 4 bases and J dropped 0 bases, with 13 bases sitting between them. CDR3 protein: CASSLAGPASGNTIYF. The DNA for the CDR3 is TGTGCCAGCAGCCTAGCGGGACCGGCCTCTGGAAACACCATATATTTT.

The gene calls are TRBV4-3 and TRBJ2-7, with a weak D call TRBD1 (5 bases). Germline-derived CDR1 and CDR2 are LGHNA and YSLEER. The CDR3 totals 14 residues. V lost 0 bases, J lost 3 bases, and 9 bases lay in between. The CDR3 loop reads CASSQEQGSYEQYF. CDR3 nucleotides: TGCGCCAGCAGCCAAGAGCAGGGAAGCTACGAGCAGTACTTC.

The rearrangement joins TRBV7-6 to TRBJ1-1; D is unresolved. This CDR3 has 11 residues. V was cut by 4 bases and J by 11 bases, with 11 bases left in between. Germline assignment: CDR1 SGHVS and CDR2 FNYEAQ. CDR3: CASSSSTTAFF. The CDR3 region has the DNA TGTGCCAGCAGCTCATCGACCACGGCTTTCTTT.

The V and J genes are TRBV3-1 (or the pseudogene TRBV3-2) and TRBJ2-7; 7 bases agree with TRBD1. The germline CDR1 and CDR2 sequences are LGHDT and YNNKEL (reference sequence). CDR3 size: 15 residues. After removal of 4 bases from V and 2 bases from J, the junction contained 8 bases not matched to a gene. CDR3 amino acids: CASSPTTGNPYEQYF. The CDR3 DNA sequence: TGTGCCAGCAGCCCCACGACAGGGAATCCCTACGAGCAGTACTTC.

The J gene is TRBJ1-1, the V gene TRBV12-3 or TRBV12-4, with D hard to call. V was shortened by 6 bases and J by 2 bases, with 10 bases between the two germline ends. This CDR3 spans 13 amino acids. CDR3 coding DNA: TGTGCCAGCAGCGCCCAAGATAACACTGAAGCTTTCTTT. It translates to CASSAQDNTEAFF.